Described below is a single TCR beta chain sequence and its context. The data originate from a study of cytomegalovirus exposure and HLA in healthy donors. The germline gives CDR1 LNHDA, CDR2 SQIVND (reference sequence). The CDR3 contains 12 residues. Trimming shortened V by 5 bases and J by 2 bases, and 6 bases separated the two germline ends. The PCR made use of 60 Vbeta and 13 Jbeta primers. Produced via immunoSEQ multiplex PCR; TCRdb's table is partial and in-frame only. This sample's table has some 70,000 clones. This sequence was found in a female donor in good health and CMV-seropositive. Sequencing was performed on PBMCs. This chain links TRBV19 with TRBJ1-2; D not resolved. CDR3 DNA: TGTGCCAGTAGTTTGGAGAACTATGGCTACACCTTC. Protein sequence: CASSLENYGYTF.